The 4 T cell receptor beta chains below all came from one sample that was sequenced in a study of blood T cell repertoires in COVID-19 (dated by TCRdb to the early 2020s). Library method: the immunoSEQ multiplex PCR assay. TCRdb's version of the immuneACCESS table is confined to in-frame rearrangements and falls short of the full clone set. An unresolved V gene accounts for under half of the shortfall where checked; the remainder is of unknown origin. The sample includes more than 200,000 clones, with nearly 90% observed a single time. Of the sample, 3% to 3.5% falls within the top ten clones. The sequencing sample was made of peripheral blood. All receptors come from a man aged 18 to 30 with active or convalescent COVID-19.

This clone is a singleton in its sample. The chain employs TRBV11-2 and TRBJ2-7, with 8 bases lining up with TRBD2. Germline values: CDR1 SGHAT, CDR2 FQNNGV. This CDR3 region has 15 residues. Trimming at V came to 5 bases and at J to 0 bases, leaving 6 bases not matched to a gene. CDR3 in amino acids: CASSPPGTSSYEQYF. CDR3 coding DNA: TGTGCCAGCAGCCCCCCGGGGACTAGCTCCTACGAGCAGTACTTC.

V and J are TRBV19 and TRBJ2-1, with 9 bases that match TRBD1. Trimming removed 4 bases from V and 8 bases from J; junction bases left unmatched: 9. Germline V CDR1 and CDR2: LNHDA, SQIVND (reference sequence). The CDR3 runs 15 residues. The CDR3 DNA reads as TGTGCCAGTAGTACCGGAGGACAGGGGAAATATGAGCAGTTCTTC. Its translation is CASSTGGQGKYEQFF.

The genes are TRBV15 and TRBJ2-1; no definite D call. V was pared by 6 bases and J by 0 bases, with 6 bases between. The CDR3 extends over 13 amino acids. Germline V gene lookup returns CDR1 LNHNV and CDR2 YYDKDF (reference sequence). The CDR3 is CATRESSYNEQFF. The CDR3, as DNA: TGTGCCACCAGGGAGAGCTCCTACAATGAGCAGTTCTTC.

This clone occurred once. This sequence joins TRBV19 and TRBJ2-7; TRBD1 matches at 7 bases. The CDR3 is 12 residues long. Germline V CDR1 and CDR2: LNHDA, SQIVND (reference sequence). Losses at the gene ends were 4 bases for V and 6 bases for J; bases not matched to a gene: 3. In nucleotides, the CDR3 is TGTGCCAGTAGTAAAACAGGGGCCGAGCAGTACTTC. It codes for CASSKTGAEQYF.